The sequence of this T cell receptor (beta chain) was determined in a study of cytomegalovirus exposure and HLA in healthy donors. General study points: An apparent linkage of common viral pathogens to several of the most significant clusters emerged in a later analysis. HLA allele associations emerged for some 16,000 TCR beta sequences in a later analysis, at 0.05 false discovery rate.

The PCR used 60 Vbeta and 13 Jbeta primers. Method: immunoSEQ multiplex PCR; TCRdb's copy keeps in-frame clones and lacks some. The sample includes 140,000 or so clones, 70% to 85% of them seen just once. This clone was found a few times. The antigen remains unidentified. The V gene end was trimmed by 4 bases and the J gene end by 4 bases; junction bases not matched to a gene: 2. Germline lookup yields CDR1 SGHRS and CDR2 YFSETQ. The CDR3 covers 12 residues. The V and J genes are TRBV5-1 and TRBJ2-7; 7 bases map to TRBD1. The sample taken for sequencing was PBMCs. The receptor was derived from a male donor in good health and CMV-seronegative. The CDR3 sequence: CASSPQGYEQYF. The CDR3 DNA reads TGCGCCAGCAGCCCACAGGGGTACGAGCAGTACTTC.